Listed below are T cell receptor beta chains from one sample, sequenced in a study of T-cell memory formation after mild COVID-19. TCRdb reprocessed the 5' RACE reads via MiXCR and lists one record per CDR3 protein. Among fewer than 50,000 distinct CDR3 sequences listed, 9.5% were seen once. Sequencing input: PBMCs or a T cell subset sorted from them (not recorded which). The receptor source for this set is an adult woman who had mild COVID-19 (a few samples of this study predate the infection). Cell type and time point are not known. The conserved cysteine and the conserved F or W are not part of the CDR3 here. D genes are given only for firm matches.

CDR3,D,length,V,J
AWSGTHNQPQH,-,11,TRBV30,TRBJ1-5
ATSKAAHNEQF,-,11,TRBV15,TRBJ2-1
ASSPRTGQGQY,TRBD1,11,TRBV6-1,TRBJ1-3
SVDGQDYGYT,-,10,TRBV29-1,TRBJ1-2
ASSEVGGRDTQY,TRBD2,12,TRBV2,TRBJ2-3
ASSLAAGLAGGSSSYEQY,TRBD2,18,TRBV7-6,TRBJ2-7
ASSTWDSSYNEQF,TRBD1,13,TRBV9,TRBJ2-1
ASTTRLGKPGQSNEKLF,TRBD1,17,TRBV27,TRBJ1-4
ATSDFREGTNYGYT,-,14,TRBV24-1,TRBJ1-2
SARASLADQETQY,TRBD2,13,TRBV20-1,TRBJ2-5
ASSPPHT,-,7,TRBV18,TRBJ1-2
ASSLAGTGAQSHYGYT,TRBD1,16,TRBV5-1,TRBJ1-2
ASSHSRESSRNIQY,-,14,TRBV4-3,TRBJ2-4
ASSPGGRGYTGELF,-,14,TRBV12-3/TRBV12-4,TRBJ2-2
ASSSYRVGVSNQPQH,-,15,TRBV7-8,TRBJ1-5
ASSFIEETQY,-,10,TRBV7-9,TRBJ2-5
ASSHAIGGSTDTQY,-,14,TRBV4-2,TRBJ2-3
ASSHDTRDPYTGELF,-,15,TRBV4-2,TRBJ2-2
ASSLRDSADTQY,-,12,TRBV7-3,TRBJ2-3
ASSESVSGQGNEKLF,TRBD1,15,TRBV25-1,TRBJ1-4
ASNSRTGTGFSPLH,TRBD1,14,TRBV5-6,TRBJ1-6
ASSPTQRLSYNEQF,-,14,TRBV3-1,TRBJ2-1
ATGEGSTDTQY,-,11,TRBV24-1,TRBJ2-3
ASNSRGGYGYT,-,11,TRBV3-1,TRBJ1-2
ASSKYGANTEAF,-,12,TRBV5-1,TRBJ1-1
SASRARVVGYT,-,11,TRBV20-1,TRBJ1-2
AWSVGRVDYGYT,-,12,TRBV30,TRBJ1-2
ASSVDLHGELF,-,11,TRBV9,TRBJ2-2
ASSIWGKLIQDEAF,-,14,TRBV19,TRBJ1-1